Below, 15 T cell receptor beta chains from the same sample are listed, as sequenced in a study of shared clonotypes between healthy human individuals. Some clones are missing from TCRdb's copy, which holds only in-frame ones; the method was immunoSEQ multiplex PCR. The sample holds around 700,000 clones, less than 80% seen once. The sequencing sample was made of memory CD4+ T cells sorted from blood. As to subset: CD45RA-negative fraction. The origin of the receptors is a young woman in good health.

The rearrangement links TRBV5-1 to TRBJ1-4, with D maybe TRBD1 (5 bases). V was clipped by 1 base and J by 8 bases, with 12 bases between them. Germline V CDR1 and CDR2: SGHRS, YFSETQ. The CDR3 runs 14 residues. CDR3 DNA: TGCGCCAGCAGCTTGTGGGCGGGGGACGAAAAACTGTTTTTT. Translation gives CASSLWAGDEKLFF.

The chain is built from TRBV11-3 and TRBJ1-1; TRBD1 might be the D (5 bases). The CDR3 is 14 amino acids. The germline gives CDR1 SGHNT, CDR2 YENEEA. Trimming took 2 bases from V and 3 from J, leaving 10 bases between them. The CDR3, as DNA: TGTGCCAGCAGCTTAAACGGAGGGGACACTGAAGCTTTCTTT. Its translation is CASSLNGGDTEAFF.

The V call is TRBV15, the J call TRBJ1-1; 7 bases fit TRBD1. CDR3 length: 13 residues. Trimming cost V 4 bases and J 5 bases; bases outside gene matches: 4. Germline V gives CDR1 LNHNV, CDR2 YYDKDF (reference sequence). CDR3 in amino acids: CATSIGGRTEAFF. The CDR3, as DNA: TGTGCCACCAGCATAGGGGGCCGGACTGAAGCTTTCTTT.

The rearrangement joins TRBV15 to TRBJ1-1; 7 positions agree with TRBD1. The CDR3 covers 16 residues. J lost 3 bases, V lost 0 bases, and 7 bases had no gene match. Germline lookup yields CDR1 LNHNV and CDR2 YYDKDF (reference sequence). CDR3 DNA sequence: TGTGCCACCAGCAGAGACCCGACAGGGTCCGACACTGAAGCTTTCTTT. It translates to CATSRDPTGSDTEAFF.

The chain uses TRBV6-5 and TRBJ1-1; the D is unclear. The CDR3 runs 13 residues. Trimming left V 7 bases short and J 11 bases short, with 20 bases between. From germline, CDR1 is MNHEY and CDR2 SVGAGI. CDR3 loop: CASIGLGVPTAFF. The CDR3 coding sequence is TGTGCCAGCATAGGATTAGGAGTCCCTACGGCTTTCTTT.

The chain links TRBV7-2 to TRBJ2-7; 9 nucleotides match TRBD2. V lost 1 base, J lost 7 bases, and 5 bases stayed unmatched. The CDR3 totals 14 residues. The germline gives CDR1 SGHTA, CDR2 FQGNSA. The CDR3: CASSLVSGSHEQYF. The CDR3 DNA reads as TGTGCCAGCAGCTTAGTTAGCGGGAGTCATGAGCAGTACTTC.

This clone was detected ten times or more. Other DNA sequences in this specimen translate into the identical CDR3. The genes are TRBV27 and TRBJ2-5; D not certain. With 3 bases removed from V and 0 bases from J, the gap between germline ends came to 5 bases. The CDR3 contains 13 residues. CDR1 and CDR2 (germline): MNHEY, SMNVEV (reference sequence). The CDR3 bases are TGTGCCAGCAGTTTCTCGTACCAAGAGACCCAGTACTTC. It specifies CASSFSYQETQYF.

V and J are TRBV19 and TRBJ1-5, with D hard to call. The CDR3 covers 13 residues. From germline, CDR1 is LNHDA and CDR2 SQIVND (reference sequence). V was cut by 3 bases and J by 7 bases, with 10 bases left in between. The CDR3 DNA is TGTGCCAGTAGTATTGGGATGAGACAGCCCCAGCATTTT. This encodes CASSIGMRQPQHF.

There are a few counts of this clone. V and J are TRBV11-1 and TRBJ1-1, with D perhaps matching TRBD1 (5 bases). The CDR3 sequence is 14 residues long. The V end was cut by 5 bases, the J end by 0 bases, with 10 bases between. The V gene's germline CDR1 is SGHAT and CDR2 FQDESV (reference sequence). CDR3 coding DNA: TGTGCCAGCAGCCCAGGGATTTTGAACACTGAAGCTTTCTTT. It encodes CASSPGILNTEAFF.

This clone was detected only once. The chain is built from TRBV7-2 and TRBJ2-3; D gene unclear. Germline CDR1 SGHTA, CDR2 FQGNSA. With 5 bases removed from V and 4 bases from J, the gap between germline ends came to 16 bases. The CDR3 totals 15 residues. In nucleotides, the CDR3 is TGTGCCAGCAGCCGCCGGATGGCTGACGCAGATACGCAGTATTTT. The encoded protein is CASSRRMADADTQYF.

The CDR3 spells CASSRDLGNAEAFF. The CDR3 DNA sequence: TGTGCCAGCAGCCGGGACTTGGGCAACGCTGAAGCTTTCTTT. The chain carries TRBV6-6 and TRBJ1-1; possible D gene TRBD1, 5 bases. Germline CDR1 reads MNHNY; CDR2 reads SVGAGI (reference sequence). The ends were cut back, 6 bases at V and 6 bases at J, with 17 bases in the middle. The CDR3 sequence is 14 residues long.

The sample holds a few counts of this clone. J is TRBJ1-1 and V is TRBV27; a weak D match, TRBD1 (5 bases). Deletions cut 4 bases from V and 1 base from J, with 16 bases between. The germline V gene has CDR1 MNHEY and CDR2 SMNVEV (reference sequence). The CDR3 runs to 16 residues. CDR3 protein: CASSSPFRQKNTEAFF. In DNA, the CDR3 is TGTGCCAGCAGTTCCCCCTTTCGACAGAAGAACACTGAAGCTTTCTTT.

This clone has only a few counts. The CDR3 loop reads CASSPYGQGRGYGYTF. CDR3 bases: TGTGCCAGCAGTCCCTACGGACAGGGACGGGGCTATGGCTACACCTTC. This rearrangement joins TRBV27 to TRBJ1-2; TRBD1 agrees at 8 bases. Germline V gene lookup returns CDR1 MNHEY and CDR2 SMNVEV (reference sequence). The CDR3 contains 16 residues. The J segment lost 4 bases and the V segment lost 5 bases, leaving 12 bases of the junction unmatched.

Only a few counts were recorded for this clone. The chain joins TRBV14 to TRBJ2-2; D gene unclear. The CDR3 is made up of 15 amino acids. The germline V gene has CDR1 SGHDN and CDR2 FVKESK. With 6 bases removed from V and 1 base from J, the gap between germline ends came to 12 bases. CDR3 nucleotides: TGTGCCAGCAGTCGAGTCGCAGGGAACACCGGGGAGCTGTTTTTT. This gives the protein CASSRVAGNTGELFF. Together with reference TRBV14 and TRBJ2-2, the CDR3 gives the full variable domain: EAGVTQFPSHSVIEKGQTVTLRCDPISGHDNLYWYRRVMGKEIKFLLHFVKESKQDESGMPNNRFLAERTGGTYSTLKVQPAELEDSGVYFCASSRVAGNTGELFFGEGSRLTVL.

This chain links TRBV19 with TRBJ1-1; D is uncertain. Germline loops: CDR1 LNHDA, CDR2 SQIVND (reference sequence). Trimming removed 0 bases from V and 0 bases from J, with 11 bases in between. This CDR3 contains 16 residues. The CDR3 bases are TGTGCCAGTAGTATAGATTGGGAGAACTTGAACACTGAAGCTTTCTTT. The encoded protein is CASSIDWENLNTEAFF.